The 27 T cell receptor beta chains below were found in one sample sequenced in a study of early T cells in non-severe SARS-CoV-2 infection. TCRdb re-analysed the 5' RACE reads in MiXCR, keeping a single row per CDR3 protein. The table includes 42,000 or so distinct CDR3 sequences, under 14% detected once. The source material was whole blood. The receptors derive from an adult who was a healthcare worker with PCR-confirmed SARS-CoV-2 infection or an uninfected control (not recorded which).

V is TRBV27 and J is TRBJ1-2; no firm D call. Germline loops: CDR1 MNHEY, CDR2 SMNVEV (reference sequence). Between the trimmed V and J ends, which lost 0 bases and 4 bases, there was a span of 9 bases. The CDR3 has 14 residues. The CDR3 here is CASSLSNRLYGYTF. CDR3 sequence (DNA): TGTGCCAGCAGTTTATCGAACAGACTCTATGGCTACACCTTC.

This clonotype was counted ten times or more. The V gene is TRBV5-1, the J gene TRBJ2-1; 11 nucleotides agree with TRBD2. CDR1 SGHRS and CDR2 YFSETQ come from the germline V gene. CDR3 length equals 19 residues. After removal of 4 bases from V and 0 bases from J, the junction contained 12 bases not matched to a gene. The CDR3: CASSRNPGTSGGSYNEQFF. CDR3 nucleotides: TGCGCCAGCAGCCGTAACCCCGGGACTAGCGGCGGCTCCTACAATGAGCAGTTCTTC.

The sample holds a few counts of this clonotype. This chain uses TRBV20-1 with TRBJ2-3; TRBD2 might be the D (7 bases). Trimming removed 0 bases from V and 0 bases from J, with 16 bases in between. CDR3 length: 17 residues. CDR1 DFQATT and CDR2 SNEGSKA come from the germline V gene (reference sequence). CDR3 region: CSARDLRERGSTDTQYF. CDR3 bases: TGCAGTGCTAGAGATCTGCGGGAGAGGGGGAGCACAGATACGCAGTATTTT.

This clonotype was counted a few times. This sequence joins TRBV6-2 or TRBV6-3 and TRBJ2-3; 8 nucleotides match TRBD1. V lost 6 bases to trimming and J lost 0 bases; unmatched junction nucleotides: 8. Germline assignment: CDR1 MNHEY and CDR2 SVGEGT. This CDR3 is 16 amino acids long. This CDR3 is CASRKTGGASTDTQYF. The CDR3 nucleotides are TGTGCCAGCAGAAAAACAGGGGGAGCTAGCACAGATACGCAGTATTTT.

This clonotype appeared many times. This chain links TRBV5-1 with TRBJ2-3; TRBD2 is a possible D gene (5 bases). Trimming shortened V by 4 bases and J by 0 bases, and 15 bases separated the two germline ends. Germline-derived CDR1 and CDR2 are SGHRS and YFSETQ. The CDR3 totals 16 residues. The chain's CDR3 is CASSPRTGISTDTQYF. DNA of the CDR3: TGCGCCAGCAGCCCAAGGACGGGGATAAGCACAGATACGCAGTATTTT.

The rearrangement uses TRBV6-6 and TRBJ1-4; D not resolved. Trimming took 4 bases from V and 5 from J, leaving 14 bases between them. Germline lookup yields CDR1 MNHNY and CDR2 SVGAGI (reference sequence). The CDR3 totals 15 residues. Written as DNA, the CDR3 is TGTGCCAGCAGTTGGTCGAGGAGGGAGAATGAAAAACTGTTTTTT. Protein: CASSWSRRENEKLFF.

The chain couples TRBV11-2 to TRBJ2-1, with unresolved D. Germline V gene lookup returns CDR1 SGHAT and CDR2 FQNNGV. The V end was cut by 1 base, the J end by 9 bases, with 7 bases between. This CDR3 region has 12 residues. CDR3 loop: CASSLVSSEQFF. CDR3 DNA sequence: TGTGCCAGCAGCTTAGTTAGTAGTGAGCAGTTCTTC.

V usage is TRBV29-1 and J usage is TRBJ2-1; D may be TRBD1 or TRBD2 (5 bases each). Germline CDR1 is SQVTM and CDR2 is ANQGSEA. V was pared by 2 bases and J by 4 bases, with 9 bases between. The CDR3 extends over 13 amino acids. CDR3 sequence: CSVEWDRYNEQFF. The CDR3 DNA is TGCAGCGTTGAATGGGACCGGTACAATGAGCAGTTCTTC.

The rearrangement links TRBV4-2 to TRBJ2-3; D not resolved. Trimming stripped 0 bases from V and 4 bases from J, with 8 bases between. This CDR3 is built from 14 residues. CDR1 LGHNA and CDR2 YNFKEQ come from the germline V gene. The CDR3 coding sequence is TGTGCCAGCAGCCAAGATGGCCTTGCAGATACGCAGTATTTT. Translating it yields CASSQDGLADTQYF.

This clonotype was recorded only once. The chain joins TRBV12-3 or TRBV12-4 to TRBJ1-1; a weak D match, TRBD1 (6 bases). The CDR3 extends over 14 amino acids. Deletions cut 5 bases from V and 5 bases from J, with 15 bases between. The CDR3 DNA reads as TGTGCCAGCAGTGCCCCCGGGACACTAACTGAAGCTTTCTTT. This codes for CASSAPGTLTEAFF.

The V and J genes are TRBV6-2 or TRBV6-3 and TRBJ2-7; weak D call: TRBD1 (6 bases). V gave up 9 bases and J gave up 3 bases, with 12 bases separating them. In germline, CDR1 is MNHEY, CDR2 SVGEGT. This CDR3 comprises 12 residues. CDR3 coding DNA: TGTGCCAGTACGGGACACATCTACGAGCAGTACTTC. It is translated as CASTGHIYEQYF.

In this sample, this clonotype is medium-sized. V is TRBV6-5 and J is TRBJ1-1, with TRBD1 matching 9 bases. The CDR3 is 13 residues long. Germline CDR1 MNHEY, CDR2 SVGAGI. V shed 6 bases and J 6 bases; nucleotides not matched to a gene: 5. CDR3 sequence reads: CASRDRGLSEAFF. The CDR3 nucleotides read TGTGCCAGCAGGGACAGGGGTTTATCTGAAGCTTTCTTT.

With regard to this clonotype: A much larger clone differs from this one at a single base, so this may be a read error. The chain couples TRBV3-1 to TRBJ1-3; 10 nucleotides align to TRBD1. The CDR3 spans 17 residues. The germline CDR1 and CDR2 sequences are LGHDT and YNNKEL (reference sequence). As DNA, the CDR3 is TGTGACAGCAGCCAAGAATTCTCAGGGACAGGGGATAACACCATATATTTT. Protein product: CDSSQEFSGTGDNTIYF. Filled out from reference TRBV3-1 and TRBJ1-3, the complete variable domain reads DTAVSQTPKYLVTQMGNDKSIKCEQNLGHDTMYWYKQDSKKFLKIMFSYNNKELIINETVPNRFSPKSPDKAHLNLHINSLELGDSAVYFCDSSQEFSGTGDNTIYFGEGSWLTVV.

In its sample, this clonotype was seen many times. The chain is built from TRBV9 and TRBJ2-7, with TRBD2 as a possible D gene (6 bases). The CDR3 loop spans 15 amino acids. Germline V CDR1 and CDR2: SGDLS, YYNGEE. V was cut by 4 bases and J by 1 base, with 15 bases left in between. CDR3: CASSPGMTSSYEQYF. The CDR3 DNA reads TGTGCCAGCAGCCCGGGGATGACTAGTTCCTACGAGCAGTACTTC.

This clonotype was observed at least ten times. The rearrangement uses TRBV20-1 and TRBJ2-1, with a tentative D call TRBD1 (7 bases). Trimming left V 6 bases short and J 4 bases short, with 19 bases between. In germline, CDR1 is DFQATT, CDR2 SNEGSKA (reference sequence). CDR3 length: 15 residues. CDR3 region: CSADPGGLSYNEQFF. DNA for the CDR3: TGCAGTGCGGACCCAGGGGGGCTAAGTTACAATGAGCAGTTCTTC.

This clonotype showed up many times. CDR3 loop: CSARAAGTGGTGELFF. The CDR3 nucleotides read TGCAGTGCTAGAGCCGCGGGGACAGGCGGGACCGGGGAGCTGTTTTTT. The chain is built from TRBV20-1 and TRBJ2-2; 8 positions match TRBD1. There are 16 residues in the CDR3. Trimming removed 1 base from V and 5 bases from J; junction bases left unmatched: 9. The V gene's germline CDR1 is DFQATT and CDR2 SNEGSKA (reference sequence).

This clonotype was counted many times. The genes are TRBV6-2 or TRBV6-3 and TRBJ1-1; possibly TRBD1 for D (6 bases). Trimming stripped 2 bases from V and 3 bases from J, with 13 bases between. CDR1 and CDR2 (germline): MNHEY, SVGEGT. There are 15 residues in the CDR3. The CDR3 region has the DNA TGTGCCAGCAGTTACCCTCAGGGGTCGGACACTGAAGCTTTCTTT. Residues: CASSYPQGSDTEAFF.

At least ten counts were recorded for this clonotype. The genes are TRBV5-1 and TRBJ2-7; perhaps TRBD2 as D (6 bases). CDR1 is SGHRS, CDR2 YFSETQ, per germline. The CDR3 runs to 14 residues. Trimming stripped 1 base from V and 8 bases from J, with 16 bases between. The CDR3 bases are TGCGCCAGCAGCTTGCCAGGGCGGGATGAGAAGCAGTACTTC. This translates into CASSLPGRDEKQYF.

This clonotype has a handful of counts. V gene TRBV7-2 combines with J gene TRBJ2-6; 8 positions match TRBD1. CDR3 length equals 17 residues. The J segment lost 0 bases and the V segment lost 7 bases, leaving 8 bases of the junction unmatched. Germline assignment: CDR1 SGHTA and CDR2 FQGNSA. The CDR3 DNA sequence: TGTGCCAGCATCAGGACAGGGACTTTCTCTGGGGCCAACGTCCTGACTTTC. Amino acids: CASIRTGTFSGANVLTF.

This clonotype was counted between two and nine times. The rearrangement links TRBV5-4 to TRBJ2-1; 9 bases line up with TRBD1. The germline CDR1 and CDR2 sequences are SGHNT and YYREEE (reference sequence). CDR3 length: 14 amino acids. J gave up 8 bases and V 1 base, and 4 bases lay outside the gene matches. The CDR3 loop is CASSLQDRGHEQFF. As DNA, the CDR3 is TGTGCCAGCAGCTTGCAGGACAGGGGTCATGAGCAGTTCTTC.

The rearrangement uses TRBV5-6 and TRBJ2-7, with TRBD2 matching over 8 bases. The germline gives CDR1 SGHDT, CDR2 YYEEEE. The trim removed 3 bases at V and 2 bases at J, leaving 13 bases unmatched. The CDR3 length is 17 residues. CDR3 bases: TGTGCCAGCAGCTATCGTCCAAGCGGGAGCGCTGCCTACGAGCAGTACTTC. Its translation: CASSYRPSGSAAYEQYF. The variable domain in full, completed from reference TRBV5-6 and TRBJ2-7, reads DAGVTQSPTHLIKTRGQQVTLRCSPKSGHDTVSWYQQALGQGPQFIFQYYEEEERQRGNFPDRFSGHQFPNYSSELNVNALLLGDSALYLCASSYRPSGSAAYEQYFGPGTRLTVT.

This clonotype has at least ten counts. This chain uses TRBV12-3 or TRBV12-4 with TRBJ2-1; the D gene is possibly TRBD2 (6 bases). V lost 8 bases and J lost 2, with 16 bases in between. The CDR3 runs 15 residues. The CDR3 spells CASSRSAGTYNEQFF. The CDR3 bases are TGTGCCAGCTCCCGCTCGGCGGGGACCTACAATGAGCAGTTCTTC.

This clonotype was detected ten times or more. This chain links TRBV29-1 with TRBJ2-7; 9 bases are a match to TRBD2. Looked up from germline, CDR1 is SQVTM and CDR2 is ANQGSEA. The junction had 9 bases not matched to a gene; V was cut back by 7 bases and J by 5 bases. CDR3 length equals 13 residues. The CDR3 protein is CSAVGGRAHEQYF. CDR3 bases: TGCAGCGCAGTGGGCGGGAGGGCCCACGAGCAGTACTTC.

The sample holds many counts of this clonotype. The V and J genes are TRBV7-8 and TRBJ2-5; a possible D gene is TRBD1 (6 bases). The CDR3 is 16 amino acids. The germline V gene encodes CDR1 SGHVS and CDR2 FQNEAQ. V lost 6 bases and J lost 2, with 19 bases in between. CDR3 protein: CASRDRGWQGQETQYF. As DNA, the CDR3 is TGTGCCAGCAGGGACCGGGGCTGGCAGGGGCAAGAGACCCAGTACTTC.

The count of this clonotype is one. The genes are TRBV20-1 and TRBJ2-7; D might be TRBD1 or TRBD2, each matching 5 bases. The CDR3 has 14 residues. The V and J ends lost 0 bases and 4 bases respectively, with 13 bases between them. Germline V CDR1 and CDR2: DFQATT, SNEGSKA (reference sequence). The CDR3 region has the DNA TGCAGTGCTAGAGATCGGGCAGGGAGTTACGAGCAGTACTTC. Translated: CSARDRAGSYEQYF.

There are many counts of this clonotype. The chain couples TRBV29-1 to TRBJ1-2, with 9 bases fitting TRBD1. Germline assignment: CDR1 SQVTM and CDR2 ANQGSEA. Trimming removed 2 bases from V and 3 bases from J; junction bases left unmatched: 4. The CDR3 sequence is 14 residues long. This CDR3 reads CSVEWTGAYYGYTF. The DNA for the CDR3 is TGCAGCGTTGAATGGACAGGGGCGTACTATGGCTACACCTTC. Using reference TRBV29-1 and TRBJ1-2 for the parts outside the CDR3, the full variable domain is SAVISQKPSRDICQRGTSLTIQCQVDSQVTMMFWYRQQPGQSLTLIATANQGSEATYESGFVIDKFPISRPNLTFSTLTVSNMSPEDSSIYLCSVEWTGAYYGYTFGSGTRLTVV.

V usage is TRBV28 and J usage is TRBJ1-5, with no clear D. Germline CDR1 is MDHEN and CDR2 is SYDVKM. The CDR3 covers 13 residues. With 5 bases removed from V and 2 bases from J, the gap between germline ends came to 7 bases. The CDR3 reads CASSTWGNQPQHF. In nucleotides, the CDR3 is TGTGCCAGCAGTACTTGGGGCAATCAGCCCCAGCATTTT.